The present TCR beta chain was sequenced within a study of CD4+ T cells in melanoma. Study conclusions and caveats: A reported correlation linked neoantigen-specific CD4+ T cells to CD8+, macrophage and B cell function. Reportedly, melanoma neoantigen-specific CD4+ T cells showed varied differentiation states.

The repertoire was sequenced with immunoSEQ multiplex PCR; TCRdb's copy has only in-frame clones and lacks some. Found here are around 11,000 clones, approximately 65% of them singletons; the top ten hold around an eighth. This clone was seen only a few times. Its antigen is unidentified. This clonotype was sampled from a human donor with melanoma. The sample taken for sequencing was cells from a culture (not recorded whether cultured in vitro).

The CDR3 reads CASRPAYRVYEQYF. The CDR3 coding sequence is TGCGCCAGCAGGCCCGCCTACCGGGTCTACGAGCAGTACTTC. The chain couples TRBV5-1 to TRBJ2-7; D gene ambiguous. V lost 5 bases and J 3 bases, leaving 15 bases between the germline ends. This CDR3 has 14 residues. CDR1 is SGHRS and CDR2 is YFSETQ in the germline V gene.